Presented here are 9 T cell receptor beta chains from one specimen sequenced in a study of spatial heterogeneity in lung cancer. Study-level points and caveats: Expanded alpha and beta TCR counts within tumors tracked tumor mutation counts.

Time point indicated: sample taken at primary tumor resection. The antigens for these receptors are not known. TCRdb called the 5' RACE reads again in MiXCR, with one record for every CDR3 protein. The top ten hold roughly 20% of the sample, which has about 100,000 distinct CDR3 sequences, approximately 4% seen once. The sequences come from lung tumor tissue, collected at surgery. The receptors were sampled from a male donor with early-stage non-small cell lung cancer.

This clonotype showed up many times. The chain employs TRBV20-1 and TRBJ1-1; D might be TRBD1 (6 bases). This CDR3 spans 14 amino acids. V dropped 2 bases and J dropped 4 bases, with 14 bases sitting between them. Germline-derived CDR1 and CDR2 are DFQATT and SNEGSKA (reference sequence). The CDR3 DNA reads as TGCAGTGCTAGAACACAGGGTAGGTTCACTGAAGCTTTCTTT. Protein product: CSARTQGRFTEAFF.

The sample holds many counts of this clonotype. This sequence joins TRBV5-6 and TRBJ2-3; D is possibly TRBD1 (5 bases). V shed 7 bases and J shed 0 bases, with 15 bases lying between them. This CDR3 comprises 15 residues. Germline V lookup: CDR1 SGHDT, CDR2 YYEEEE. The CDR3 nucleotides are TGTGCCAGCGGCAGGGATCTTGCAAGCACAGATACGCAGTATTTT. Protein sequence: CASGRDLASTDTQYF.

This clonotype was observed a handful of times. J is TRBJ2-3 and V is TRBV29-1; tentatively, D is TRBD2 (6 bases). The CDR3 runs to 12 residues. V dropped 3 bases and J dropped 7 bases, with 11 bases sitting between them. Per the germline V gene, CDR1 is SQVTM and CDR2 is ANQGSEA. CDR3 residues: CSVERRDYTQYF. The CDR3 DNA reads TGCAGCGTTGAGCGCAGGGACTATACGCAGTATTTT.

This chain links TRBV5-1 with TRBJ2-1, with D perhaps matching TRBD2 (6 bases). CDR3 length: 13 residues. Germline V CDR1 and CDR2: SGHRS, YFSETQ. Trimming removed 7 bases at V and 12 bases at J, with 20 bases between. CDR3 sequence (DNA): TGCGCCAGCTCTCGGGAGACATACGAGGGGCAGTTCTTC. This codes for CASSRETYEGQFF. The variable domain in full, with the rest retrieved from reference TRBV5-1 and TRBJ2-1, is KAGVTQTPRYLIKTRGQQVTLSCSPISGHRSVSWYQQTPGQGLQFLFEYFSETQRNKGNFPGRFSGRQFSNSRSEMNVSTLELGDSALYLCASSRETYEGQFFGPGTRLTVL.

This clonotype was detected many times. The chain carries TRBV29-1 and TRBJ2-7; 9 nucleotides line up with TRBD1. The CDR3 spans 14 residues. With V trimmed by 7 bases and J by 5 bases, 12 bases remained unmatched. Looked up from germline, CDR1 is SQVTM and CDR2 is ANQGSEA. CDR3 amino acids: CSAQRGQGPHEQYF. DNA for the CDR3: TGCAGCGCCCAACGAGGACAGGGGCCCCACGAGCAGTACTTC.

This clonotype was observed many times. V and J are TRBV20-1 and TRBJ1-1; perhaps TRBD1 as D (6 bases). The CDR3 covers 14 residues. Trimming removed 1 base from V and 4 bases from J, with 13 bases in between. Per the germline V gene, CDR1 is DFQATT and CDR2 is SNEGSKA (reference sequence). The CDR3 DNA is TGCAGTGCTAGAGTACAGGGAAGTATCACTGAAGCTTTCTTT. Translated, it gives CSARVQGSITEAFF.

The genes are TRBV10-3 and TRBJ1-5, with TRBD1 as a possible D gene (5 bases). Trimming cost V 1 base and J 9 bases, with 16 bases left between them. Germline values: CDR1 ENHRY, CDR2 SYGVKD. This CDR3 contains 15 residues. CDR3 amino acids: CAISEYLGGTWPQHF. The CDR3 DNA follows: TGTGCCATCAGTGAGTATCTTGGGGGGACCTGGCCCCAGCATTTT.

This clonotype was counted at least ten times. The V call is TRBV9, the J call TRBJ2-2; perhaps TRBD2 as D (6 bases). CDR3 size: 14 residues. Trimming removed 1 base from V and 3 bases from J, with 7 bases in between. CDR1 is SGDLS and CDR2 is YYNGEE in the germline V gene. CDR3: CASSVLAYTGELFF. CDR3 bases: TGTGCCAGCAGCGTACTAGCGTACACCGGGGAGCTGTTTTTT. Looking up the rest from reference TRBV9 and TRBJ2-2 gives the full variable domain: DSGVTQTPKHLITATGQRVTLRCSPRSGDLSVYWYQQSLDQGLQFLIQYYNGEERAKGNILERFSAQQFPDLHSELNLSSLELGDSALYFCASSVLAYTGELFFGEGSRLTVL.

This clonotype was observed many times. V usage is TRBV5-1 and J usage is TRBJ1-2, with D hard to call. Germline V gene sequence: CDR1 SGHRS, CDR2 YFSETQ. CDR3 length: 14 amino acids. Trimming cost V 0 bases and J 2 bases, with 8 bases left between them. The CDR3 sequence: CASSLDGSNYGYTF. DNA of the CDR3: TGCGCCAGCAGCTTGGACGGGTCCAACTATGGCTACACCTTC.